The 31 T cell receptor beta chains below come from one sample, sequenced in a study of brain T cells in children with intractable seizures. Time point noted: blood from clinic visit 5 months post-surgery; TSC patient then seizure free. Libraries were prepared by immunoSEQ multiplex PCR; TCRdb keeps only in-frame clonotypes and omits some of them. The data show hundreds of thousands of clones, with approximately 93% seen just once and about 6% held by the top ten. Source: peripheral blood, taken more than 4 months after surgery. The source is a boy under two years old with tuberous sclerosis and intractable seizures.

V is TRBV7-9 and J is TRBJ1-1; TRBD1 matches at 7 bases. V trimming: 5 bases; J trimming: 7 bases; junction bases outside the gene matches: 13. In germline, CDR1 is SEHNR, CDR2 FQNEAQ (reference sequence). This CDR3 contains 15 residues. The CDR3 bases are TGTGCCAGCAGCCACCTTCCAGGGGGAGTGGGTGAAGCTTTCTTT. Residues: CASSHLPGGVGEAFF.

The genes are TRBV2 and TRBJ2-6; D possibly corresponds to TRBD1 (5 bases). The CDR3 sequence is 15 residues long. Germline CDR1 SNHLY, CDR2 FYNNEI. With 5 bases removed from V and 1 base from J, the gap between germline ends came to 9 bases. DNA of the CDR3: TGTGCCAGCAGTCCTAGGGGATCTGGGGCCAACGTCCTGACTTTC. It translates to CASSPRGSGANVLTF.

The rearrangement links TRBV3-1 (or the pseudogene TRBV3-2) to TRBJ2-3, with TRBD1 matching 8 bases. This CDR3 contains 12 residues. Per the germline V gene, CDR1 is LGHDT and CDR2 is YNNKEL (reference sequence). With V trimmed by 2 bases and J by 11 bases, 3 bases remained unmatched. This CDR3 is CASSQTQGVQYF. The DNA of the CDR3 is TGTGCCAGCAGCCAAACACAGGGGGTGCAGTATTTT.

This clone came up once. V usage is TRBV5-1 and J usage is TRBJ2-1; 12 nucleotides match TRBD2. The CDR3 is made up of 15 amino acids. The V gene's germline CDR1 is SGHRS and CDR2 YFSETQ. Trimming took 2 bases from V and 6 from J; bases not matched to a gene: 3. The CDR3 sequence: CASSFGLAGLNEQFF. The DNA of the CDR3 is TGCGCCAGCAGCTTTGGACTAGCGGGACTCAATGAGCAGTTCTTC.

This chain's CDR3 is CASSVVTGGSGANVLTF. The DNA of the CDR3 is TGTGCCAGCAGCGTAGTCACAGGGGGCTCTGGGGCCAACGTCCTGACTTTC. This chain joins TRBV9 and TRBJ2-6; 8 nucleotides match TRBD1. This CDR3 is 17 amino acids long. V was pared by 0 bases and J by 0 bases, with 2 bases of the junction left unmatched. In germline, CDR1 is SGDLS, CDR2 YYNGEE. Complete variable domain (other parts from reference TRBV9 and TRBJ2-6): DSGVTQTPKHLITATGQRVTLRCSPRSGDLSVYWYQQSLDQGLQFLIQYYNGEERAKGNILERFSAQQFPDLHSELNLSSLELGDSALYFCASSVVTGGSGANVLTFGAGSRLTVL.

The chain joins TRBV11-2 to TRBJ2-7; D is undetermined. This CDR3 region has 14 residues. Germline CDR1 SGHAT, CDR2 FQNNGV. Trimming removed 4 bases from V and 2 bases from J, with 12 bases in between. CDR3 in DNA: TGTGCCAGCAGCTCAGACAATAGCCCCTACGAGCAGTACTTC. Translating gives CASSSDNSPYEQYF.

The chain uses TRBV29-1 and TRBJ1-5; D might be TRBD1 (5 bases). CDR3 size: 12 residues. Trimming stripped 7 bases from V and 6 bases from J, with 13 bases between. Germline lookup yields CDR1 SQVTM and CDR2 ANQGSEA. The CDR3 region has the DNA TGCAGCGCCCAGGGAGTGGGTCAGCCCCAGCATTTT. It specifies CSAQGVGQPQHF.

This chain joins TRBV6-2 or TRBV6-3 and TRBJ1-2; D possibly corresponds to TRBD1 (6 bases). There are 18 residues in the CDR3. Germline lookup yields CDR1 MNHEY and CDR2 SVGEGT. Trimming removed 0 bases at V and 3 bases at J, with 20 bases between. CDR3 sequence reads: CASSYSILLRGQDYGYTF. Here the CDR3 DNA reads TGTGCCAGCAGTTACTCGATCTTGTTGCGGGGGCAGGACTATGGCTACACCTTC.

This clone was seen a few times. The rearrangement links TRBV29-1 to TRBJ2-7; no clear D. The germline CDR1 and CDR2 sequences are SQVTM and ANQGSEA. Deletions cut 4 bases from V and 0 bases from J, with 10 bases between. This CDR3 is built from 13 residues. The CDR3 is CSVGGRSSYEQYF. CDR3 sequence (DNA): TGCAGCGTTGGTGGCAGGAGCTCCTACGAGCAGTACTTC.

The CDR3 loop reads CASSLYGTRGTGELFF. CDR3 bases: TGTGCCAGTAGTCTATACGGGACTAGAGGGACCGGGGAGCTGTTTTTT. The chain carries TRBV19 and TRBJ2-2, with 8 bases matching TRBD2. Germline V lookup: CDR1 LNHDA, CDR2 SQIVND (reference sequence). With 5 bases clipped from V and 5 bases from J, the junction kept 10 bases outside the gene matches. The CDR3 has 16 amino acids.

In this sample, this clone turned up a few times. The rearrangement joins TRBV5-6 to TRBJ1-5, with D possibly TRBD1 on 5 matching bases. The germline V gene has CDR1 SGHDT and CDR2 YYEEEE. This CDR3 spans 16 amino acids. Trimming removed 3 bases from V and 0 bases from J, with 13 bases in between. DNA of the CDR3: TGTGCCAGCAGCTACGGGGCAGGCTTTAGCAATCAGCCCCAGCATTTT. Translation gives CASSYGAGFSNQPQHF.

This clone was observed a handful of times. CDR3 sequence: CASSLVAGQGVYEQYF. The CDR3 DNA follows: TGTGCCAGCAGCTTAGTTGCCGGACAGGGTGTGTACGAGCAGTACTTC. The J gene is TRBJ2-7, the V gene TRBV7-2; 8 bases align to TRBD1. The CDR3 is 16 amino acids. Germline CDR1 is SGHTA and CDR2 is FQGNSA. J was trimmed by 4 bases and V by 1 base; bases with no gene match: 9.

The chain has TRBV2 and TRBJ1-1; D ambiguous. V dropped 6 bases and J dropped 0 bases, with 5 bases sitting between them. Per germline, CDR1 SNHLY and CDR2 FYNNEI. The CDR3 is made up of 12 amino acids. This CDR3 is CASRELNTEAFF. CDR3 DNA sequence: TGTGCCAGCAGGGAGCTGAACACTGAAGCTTTCTTT. The variable domain in full, completed from reference TRBV2 and TRBJ1-1, reads EPEVTQTPSHQVTQMGQEVILRCVPISNHLYFYWYRQILGQKVEFLVSFYNNEISEKSEIFDDQFSVERPDGSNFTLKIRSTKLEDSAMYFCASRELNTEAFFGQGTRLTVV.

This rearrangement joins TRBV5-1 to TRBJ2-1, with a tentative D call TRBD2 (6 bases). Trimming pared 4 bases from V and 8 bases from J, leaving 13 bases between. Germline V gives CDR1 SGHRS, CDR2 YFSETQ. The CDR3 extends over 13 amino acids. As DNA, the CDR3 is TGCGCCAGCAGCCTCGGGGGATCCGATGAGCAGTTCTTC. Its protein product is CASSLGGSDEQFF.

The V and J genes are TRBV7-6 and TRBJ2-5; TRBD1 matches at 9 bases. Germline CDR1 reads SGHVS; CDR2 reads FNYEAQ. J lost 6 bases, V lost 9 bases, and 11 bases had no gene match. This CDR3 has 14 amino acids. The CDR3 sequence: CASQQGAKGQTQYF. CDR3 sequence (DNA): TGTGCCAGTCAACAGGGGGCCAAGGGGCAGACCCAGTACTTC.

This clone was found once. The rearrangement joins TRBV19 to TRBJ1-2, with D possibly matching TRBD1 (5 bases). The CDR3 is made up of 16 amino acids. Per germline, CDR1 LNHDA and CDR2 SQIVND (reference sequence). V shed 3 bases and J shed 7 bases, with 21 bases lying between them. The CDR3 nucleotides are TGTGCCAGTAGTATCCAGGGCCCCACGGATGGAACTGGCTACACCTTC. Translating it yields CASSIQGPTDGTGYTF.

The chain uses TRBV4-1 and TRBJ1-1; D unresolved. V was trimmed by 4 bases and J by 5 bases, leaving 11 bases between them. The CDR3 runs 13 residues. From germline, CDR1 is MGHRA and CDR2 YSYEKL. The CDR3 protein is CASSLKAGTEAFF. As DNA, the CDR3 is TGCGCCAGCAGCCTCAAGGCGGGGACTGAAGCTTTCTTT.

The chain links TRBV7-8 to TRBJ2-1; 12 nucleotides align to TRBD2. Germline V gene sequence: CDR1 SGHVS, CDR2 FQNEAQ. The CDR3 runs 19 residues. The trim removed 5 bases at V and 7 bases at J, leaving 18 bases unmatched. CDR3 residues: CASSGKIRTSGVVRNEQFF. DNA of the CDR3: TGTGCCAGCAGCGGAAAGATTAGGACTAGCGGGGTCGTGAGGAATGAGCAGTTCTTC.

V gene TRBV5-5 combines with J gene TRBJ1-2; D ambiguous. Germline CDR1 SGHKS, CDR2 YYEKEE (reference sequence). V lost 3 bases to trimming and J lost 7 bases, with 13 bases between them. This CDR3 has 13 amino acids. CDR3 loop: CASSSSTAPGYTF. In nucleotides, the CDR3 is TGTGCCAGCAGCTCATCCACAGCTCCTGGCTACACCTTC.

This rearrangement joins TRBV28 to TRBJ1-1; D is unresolved. The V gene's germline CDR1 is MDHEN and CDR2 SYDVKM. The CDR3 spans 15 residues. The V and J ends lost 5 bases and 0 bases respectively, with 13 bases between them. CDR3 amino acids: CASSTPGRLNTEAFF. DNA of the CDR3: TGTGCCAGCAGTACACCCGGGAGATTGAACACTGAAGCTTTCTTT.

The chain employs TRBV27 and TRBJ1-2; no clear D gene. The germline CDR1 and CDR2 sequences are MNHEY and SMNVEV (reference sequence). This CDR3 has 13 amino acids. V was cut by 6 bases and J by 5 bases, with 13 bases left in between. The DNA of the CDR3 is TGTGCCAGCAGCCGAACAGAGAAATATGGCTACACCTTC. Amino acids: CASSRTEKYGYTF.

This rearrangement joins TRBV7-8 to TRBJ2-5; 10 bases match TRBD2. V shed 3 bases and J 4 bases; nucleotides not matched to a gene: 5. The V gene's germline CDR1 is SGHVS and CDR2 FQNEAQ. CDR3 size: 15 residues. The CDR3 loop is CASSFSGGRGETQYF. CDR3 sequence (DNA): TGTGCCAGCAGCTTTAGCGGGGGGCGGGGAGAGACCCAGTACTTC.

J is TRBJ2-7 and V is TRBV11-2; perhaps TRBD1 as D (6 bases). In germline, CDR1 is SGHAT, CDR2 FQNNGV. V shed 6 bases and J shed 1 base, with 13 bases lying between them. CDR3 size: 14 residues. The CDR3 nucleotides read TGTGCCAGCAGTTCAGCCAGGGGATCCTACGAGCAGTACTTC. It is translated as CASSSARGSYEQYF.

The chain carries TRBV5-1 and TRBJ1-1, with D unresolved. CDR3 length: 14 amino acids. The V gene's germline CDR1 is SGHRS and CDR2 YFSETQ. With 1 base removed from V and 4 bases from J, the gap between germline ends came to 11 bases. CDR3 protein: CASSLREGSTEAFF. CDR3 DNA sequence: TGCGCCAGCAGCTTGCGAGAGGGATCCACTGAAGCTTTCTTT.

This clone has a single count. The chain's CDR3 is CASSLSPGSTDTQYF. The CDR3 DNA reads TGTGCCAGCAGTTTATCGCCGGGAAGCACAGATACGCAGTATTTT. The chain recombines TRBV27 with TRBJ2-3; maybe TRBD2 (5 bases). Trimming removed 0 bases at V and 0 bases at J, with 7 bases between. Germline loops: CDR1 MNHEY, CDR2 SMNVEV (reference sequence). CDR3 length equals 15 residues.

The V call is TRBV2, the J call TRBJ1-5; D may be TRBD1 (6 bases). This CDR3 has 24 amino acids. V was shortened by 2 bases and J by 2 bases, with 37 bases between the two germline ends. Germline-derived CDR1 and CDR2 are SNHLY and FYNNEI. The CDR3 is CASSENLPGHGGRGVFWGNQPQHF. In DNA form, the CDR3 reads TGTGCCAGCAGTGAAAATTTACCGGGACACGGTGGGAGAGGTGTGTTTTGGGGCAATCAGCCCCAGCATTTT.

The V call is TRBV9, the J call TRBJ2-5; 7 positions agree with TRBD2. Germline CDR1 SGDLS, CDR2 YYNGEE. The V gene end was trimmed by 0 bases and the J gene end by 5 bases; junction bases not matched to a gene: 10. This CDR3 spans 16 amino acids. CDR3 sequence: CASSVGNSGLGETQYF. The DNA for the CDR3 is TGTGCCAGCAGCGTAGGGAATAGCGGGCTGGGGGAGACCCAGTACTTC.

CDR3 bases: TGTGCCAGCAGTTTACCGTTGGGGAATGAGCAGTTCTTC. Protein product: CASSLPLGNEQFF. J is TRBJ2-1 and V is TRBV12-3 or TRBV12-4; D unresolved. V shed 2 bases and J shed 7 bases, with 9 bases lying between them. The CDR3 is 13 amino acids.

V usage is TRBV30 and J usage is TRBJ1-3; perhaps TRBD1 as D (6 bases). V was clipped by 0 bases and J by 2 bases, with 11 bases between them. The CDR3 spans 15 residues. Germline CDR1 reads GTSNPN; CDR2 reads SVGIG (reference sequence). The chain's CDR3 is CAWSVGGGTGNTIYF. The CDR3 DNA reads TGTGCCTGGAGTGTAGGGGGAGGGACTGGAAACACCATATATTTT.

The chain's CDR3 is CASSVRGNTEAFF. The CDR3 coding sequence is TGTGCCAGCAGTGTGCGGGGGAACACTGAAGCTTTCTTT. The chain employs TRBV12-3 or TRBV12-4 and TRBJ1-1; the D is unclear. CDR3 length: 13 residues. V lost 5 bases to trimming and J lost 1 base, with 8 bases between them.

The chain combines TRBV9 with TRBJ2-2; no firm D call. With 6 bases removed from V and 3 bases from J, the gap between germline ends came to 15 bases. Germline V gene sequence: CDR1 SGDLS, CDR2 YYNGEE. The length of the CDR3 is 15 residues. The DNA of the CDR3 is TGTGCCAGCACCCCTCCAAACGCGGACACCGGGGAGCTGTTTTTT. As protein: CASTPPNADTGELFF.